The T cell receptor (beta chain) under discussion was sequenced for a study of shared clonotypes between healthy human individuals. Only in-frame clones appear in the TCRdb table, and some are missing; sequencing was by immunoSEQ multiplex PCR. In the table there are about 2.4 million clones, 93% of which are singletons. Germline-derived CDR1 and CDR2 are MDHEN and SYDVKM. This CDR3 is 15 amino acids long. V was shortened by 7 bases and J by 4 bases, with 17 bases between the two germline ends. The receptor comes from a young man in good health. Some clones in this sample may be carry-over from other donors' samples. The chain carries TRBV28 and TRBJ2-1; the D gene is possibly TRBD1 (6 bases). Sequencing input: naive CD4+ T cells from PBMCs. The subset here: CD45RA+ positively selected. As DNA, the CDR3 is TGTGCCAGCATAGGGACAAGGGCAGGGTACAATGAGCAGTTCTTC. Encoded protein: CASIGTRAGYNEQFF.